These 8 T cell receptor beta chains were sequenced from one sample in a study of blood T cell repertoires in COVID-19. This table comes from immunoSEQ multiplex PCR, and its TCRdb copy is limited to in-frame clones, with some not included. The data show 150,000 to 200,000 clones, roughly 80% seen once. Source material: peripheral blood. These receptors all come from an older woman with COVID-19, enrolled during active disease.

J is TRBJ2-7 and V is TRBV28; a weak D match, TRBD1 (5 bases). The ends were cut back, 5 bases at V and 7 bases at J, with 18 bases in the middle. This CDR3 spans 14 amino acids. The germline gives CDR1 MDHEN, CDR2 SYDVKM. The CDR3, as DNA: TGTGCCAGCAGTCCTACCCCGGACACAACGGAGCAGTACTTC. Its protein product is CASSPTPDTTEQYF. The entire variable domain, with the rest obtained from reference TRBV28 and TRBJ2-7, is as follows: DVKVTQSSRYLVKRTGEKVFLECVQDMDHENMFWYRQDPGLGLRLIYFSYDVKMKEKGDIPEGYSVSREKKERFSLILESASTNQTSMYLCASSPTPDTTEQYFGPGTRLTVT.

This clone appeared a single time. CDR3 nucleotide sequence: TGTGCCAGCAGCTTAGCGGGAGGGGCCGGGGAGCTGTTTTTT. This encodes CASSLAGGAGELFF. The V gene is TRBV11-2, the J gene TRBJ2-2; 8 bases are shared with TRBD2. The CDR3 runs to 14 residues. Germline CDR1 is SGHAT and CDR2 is FQNNGV. V lost 1 base and J lost 6; bases outside the gene matches: 1.

This clone was seen just once. This chain connects TRBV4-1 to TRBJ1-3; TRBD1 might be the D (5 bases). The V gene lost 0 bases and the J gene lost 0 bases, with 15 bases spanning the gap. Germline CDR1 is MGHRA and CDR2 is YSYEKL. This CDR3 has 18 amino acids. The CDR3 coding sequence is TGCGCCAGCAGCCAAGATCCCGGGGGTACCAGCTCTGGAAACACCATATATTTT. The encoded protein is CASSQDPGGTSSGNTIYF.

This clone was observed a few times. The chain is built from TRBV24-1 and TRBJ2-1; the D gene is possibly TRBD2 (6 bases). The V and J ends lost 7 bases and 7 bases respectively, with 13 bases between them. The CDR3 consists of 13 residues. Looked up from germline, CDR1 is KGHDR and CDR2 is SFDVKD. The CDR3 DNA is TGTGCCACCAGCTCCCTACGGGGGAATGAGCAGTTCTTC. The encoded protein is CATSSLRGNEQFF.

This sequence joins TRBV30 and TRBJ1-2; 9 bases map to TRBD1. The CDR3 sequence is 13 residues long. CDR1 and CDR2 from the germline V gene are GTSNPN and SVGIG (reference sequence). V lost 4 bases and J lost 4; bases outside the gene matches: 4. This CDR3 is CAWNQGQGYGYTF. The CDR3 DNA reads as TGTGCCTGGAACCAGGGACAGGGCTATGGCTACACCTTC.

The V and J genes are TRBV6-5 and TRBJ2-1; no reliable D call. The CDR3 length is 15 residues. The germline V gene has CDR1 MNHEY and CDR2 SVGAGI. V was trimmed by 8 bases and J by 2 bases, leaving 16 bases between them. DNA of the CDR3: TGTGCCAGCCGTCGGTTCTATACGGCCTACAATGAGCAGTTCTTC. It specifies CASRRFYTAYNEQFF.

This clone was detected only a few times. The rearrangement uses TRBV28 and TRBJ2-3; D remains ambiguous. This CDR3 comprises 15 residues. CDR1 and CDR2 from the germline V gene are MDHEN and SYDVKM. Trimming left V 4 bases short and J 7 bases short, with 18 bases between. The CDR3 DNA sequence: TGTGCCAGCAGTTCCCTTCGGTCCTCGGTGAATACGCAGTATTTT. It specifies CASSSLRSSVNTQYF.

The chain is built from TRBV15 and TRBJ1-2, with no clear D. In germline, CDR1 is LNHNV, CDR2 YYDKDF (reference sequence). The CDR3 consists of 14 residues. The ends were cut back, 0 bases at V and 2 bases at J, with 7 bases in the middle. The CDR3 spells CATSRDHRNYGYTF. The CDR3 DNA reads as TGTGCCACCAGCAGAGATCACAGAAACTATGGCTACACCTTC.